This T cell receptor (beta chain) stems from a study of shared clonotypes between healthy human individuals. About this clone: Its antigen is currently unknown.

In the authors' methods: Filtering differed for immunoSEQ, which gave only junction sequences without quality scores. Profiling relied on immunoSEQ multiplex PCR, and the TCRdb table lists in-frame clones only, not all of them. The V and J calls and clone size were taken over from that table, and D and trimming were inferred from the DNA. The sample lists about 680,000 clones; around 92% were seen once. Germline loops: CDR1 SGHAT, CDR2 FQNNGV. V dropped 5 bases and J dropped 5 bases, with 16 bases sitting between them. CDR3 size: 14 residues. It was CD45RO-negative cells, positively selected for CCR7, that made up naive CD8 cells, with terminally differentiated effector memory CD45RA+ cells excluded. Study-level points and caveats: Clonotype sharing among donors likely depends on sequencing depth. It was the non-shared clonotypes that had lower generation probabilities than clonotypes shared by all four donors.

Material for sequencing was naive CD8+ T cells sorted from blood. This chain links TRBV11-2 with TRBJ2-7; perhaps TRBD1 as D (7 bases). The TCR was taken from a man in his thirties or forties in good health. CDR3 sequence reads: CASSTTGRSNEQYF. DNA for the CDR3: TGTGCCAGCAGCACGACAGGGAGGTCCAACGAGCAGTACTTC.